This TCR beta chain originates from a study of graft-versus-host responses after intestinal transplantation. Points on this clone: The antigen is unknown.

Some clones are missing from TCRdb's copy, which holds only in-frame ones; the method was immunoSEQ multiplex PCR. The sample contains some 120,000 clones, 85% to 95% of which appear only once. The source was unstimulated CD8+ T cells sorted from spleen or lymph node cells, collected before transplant. The source is a human donor who was the organ donor for an intestinal transplant.

The CDR3 DNA is TGTGCCAGCAGCCAAGTTGAAGGACAGGCGAGGGATGGCTACACCTTC. Translation: CASSQVEGQARDGYTF. This rearrangement joins TRBV14 to TRBJ1-2; TRBD1 agrees at 7 bases. Germline CDR1 reads SGHDN; CDR2 reads FVKESK. There are 16 residues in the CDR3. V gave up 1 base and J gave up 6 bases; unmatched junction bases: 11.